The 8 T cell receptor beta chains below come from one sample, sequenced in a study of cytomegalovirus exposure and HLA in healthy donors. The study ran its PCR with 60 Vbeta and 13 Jbeta primers. The protocol was immunoSEQ multiplex PCR, while the TCRdb copy is restricted to in-frame clones and leaves out a portion. Among 150,000 or so clones listed, about 70% were seen once. The sequenced sample was PBMCs. The receptors come from a man aged 30 to 45 in good health and CMV-seropositive.

Written as DNA, the CDR3 is TGTGCCAGCAGTCCGGGTCAGATCTGGGGCTACACCTTC. It translates to CASSPGQIWGYTF. The chain employs TRBV6-5 and TRBJ1-2, with D uncertain. Germline assignment: CDR1 MNHEY and CDR2 SVGAGI. This CDR3 comprises 13 residues. V was clipped by 5 bases and J by 8 bases, with 15 bases between them.

The V call is TRBV28, the J call TRBJ1-4; tentative D call: TRBD1 (5 bases). Trimming took off 2 bases at V and 4 bases at J, with 8 bases between the two ends. The CDR3 is 14 residues long. Germline V lookup: CDR1 MDHEN, CDR2 SYDVKM. Here the CDR3 reads CASSLRQLNEKLFF. As DNA, the CDR3 is TGTGCCAGCAGTTTAAGACAGCTTAATGAAAAACTGTTTTTT.

The gene calls are TRBV6-5 and TRBJ1-6; 10 bases fit TRBD1. V lost 5 bases and J lost 10; bases outside the gene matches: 8. Germline loops: CDR1 MNHEY, CDR2 SVGAGI. The CDR3 has 15 amino acids. For the CDR3, the DNA is TGTGCCAGCAGTCCTGGGGGGACAGGGGACTCACCCCTCCACTTT. Translation: CASSPGGTGDSPLHF.

This clone was counted once. The chain employs TRBV5-1 and TRBJ2-5; tentatively, D is TRBD2 (5 bases). CDR1 is SGHRS and CDR2 is YFSETQ in the germline V gene. Trimming took 0 bases from V and 0 from J, leaving 9 bases between them. CDR3 size: 15 residues. The CDR3 sequence: CASSLGTGDQETQYF. CDR3 nucleotides: TGCGCCAGCAGCTTGGGTACCGGGGACCAAGAGACCCAGTACTTC.

This clone was seen a handful of times. The chain links TRBV30 to TRBJ2-1; 7 nucleotides match TRBD1. The CDR3 has 12 residues. The V gene's germline CDR1 is GTSNPN and CDR2 SVGIG (reference sequence). Germline trimming cut 4 bases from V and 4 bases from J; bases unmatched to any gene: 1. CDR3: CAWKGAYNEQFF. The CDR3 bases are TGTGCCTGGAAGGGGGCTTACAATGAGCAGTTCTTC.

The genes are TRBV19 and TRBJ1-2, with D perhaps matching TRBD1 (6 bases). The V and J ends lost 6 bases and 8 bases respectively, with 16 bases between them. This CDR3 spans 13 amino acids. Germline loops: CDR1 LNHDA, CDR2 SQIVND (reference sequence). The CDR3 is CASRNTGSGGYTF. The CDR3 region has the DNA TGTGCCAGTAGAAATACAGGGTCGGGCGGCTACACCTTC.

A single count supports this clone. The rearrangement uses TRBV2 and TRBJ1-5; no reliable D call. Germline CDR1 is SNHLY and CDR2 is FYNNEI. CDR3 length: 14 residues. V was shortened by 2 bases and J by 3 bases, with 8 bases between the two germline ends. In nucleotides, the CDR3 is TGTGCCAGCAGTGAATCAGGTATCAATCAGCCCCAGCATTTT. It specifies CASSESGINQPQHF.

With respect to this clone: A junction boundary mismatches the germline segment, possibly from a read error. The chain recombines TRBV7-7 with TRBJ2-5; D unresolved. The CDR3 loop spans 13 amino acids. Germline CDR1 reads SSHAT; CDR2 reads FNYEAQ (reference sequence). The CDR3 DNA sequence: TGTGCTAGCAGCTTAGTAGGAGAAGAGACCCAGTACTTC. It yields the protein CASSLVGEETQYF.